Below are 4 T cell receptor beta chains sequenced from a single sample in a study of spatial heterogeneity in lung cancer. As to time point: sample taken at primary tumor resection. The authors sequenced whole RNA from tumor, nontumor lung or frozen PBMC without sorting. A single record per CDR3 protein comes from TCRdb applying MiXCR to the 5' RACE reads. The sample contains over 2,500 distinct CDR3 sequences, around 32% of which appear only once. The material sequenced was PBMCs, taken at surgery. The receptor set was obtained from a female donor with early-stage non-small cell lung cancer.

This clonotype turned up a few times. Since the library was made to target alpha chains, this beta chain is a stray read and its abundance is not meaningful. The V call is TRBV29-1, the J call TRBJ2-2; 12 nucleotides align to TRBD2. J was trimmed by 5 bases and V by 6 bases; bases with no gene match: 7. Per the germline V gene, CDR1 is SQVTM and CDR2 is ANQGSEA. The CDR3 loop spans 15 amino acids. In DNA form, the CDR3 reads TGCAGCGTCATCTTACTAGCGGGGGGAACCGGGGAGCTGTTTTTT. Translation: CSVILLAGGTGELFF.

Comments on this clonotype: With the library built for alpha chains, this beta chain is off target and its frequency is not meaningful. The chain recombines TRBV7-9 with TRBJ2-1; D unresolved. The CDR3 is 16 amino acids. From germline, CDR1 is SEHNR and CDR2 FQNEAQ (reference sequence). V was pared by 7 bases and J by 12 bases, with 28 bases between. The CDR3 reads CASTSLNRAPREGQFF. The CDR3 DNA sequence: TGTGCCAGCACCTCCCTGAACCGGGCTCCCCGTGAAGGGCAGTTCTTC.

As concerns this clonotype: This beta chain lies outside the target of a library built for alpha chains; its clone size means little. The V and J genes are TRBV18 and TRBJ2-7, with 9 bases matching TRBD1. The CDR3 is made up of 14 amino acids. Germline CDR1 reads KGHSH; CDR2 reads LQKENI. With 3 bases clipped from V and 4 bases from J, the junction kept 4 bases outside the gene matches. The chain's CDR3 is CASSPGQGDYEQYV. The CDR3 DNA is TGTGCCAGCTCACCGGGACAGGGAGATTACGAGCAGTACGTC.

Notes on this clonotype: The size of this beta chain means little, since it is a stray read in a library made for alpha chains. The chain has TRBV29-1 and TRBJ1-1, with D possibly matching TRBD1 (5 bases). Germline V gives CDR1 SQVTM, CDR2 ANQGSEA. The CDR3 is made up of 11 amino acids. The V and J ends lost 6 bases and 2 bases respectively, with 7 bases between them. The chain's CDR3 is CSVTVNTEAFF. The CDR3 nucleotides are TGCAGCGTGACAGTTAACACTGAAGCTTTCTTT.